The 15 T cell receptor beta chains below come from one sample, sequenced in a study of beta chain features in type 1 diabetes (dated by TCRdb to the late 2010s). The study at large found these results: In all four CD4+ subsets, TCRB CDR3 length was moderately but significantly shorter in type 1 diabetes patients.

These TCRs are of unknown antigen specificity. The method behind the library was the immunoSEQ multiplex PCR assay. All of the isolated RNA was reverse transcribed with the High Capacity cDNA Reverse Transcription Kit, so expressed TCRB transcripts were sequenced. TCRdb took over this immuneACCESS table, retaining in-frame rearrangements with V and J assigned. Such tables are incomplete; in checked studies, under half of the missing clones stem from an unresolved V gene, and the remainder is unexplained. The sample profile shows about 160,000 clones; roughly 63% of them were found once. The ten largest clones add up to approximately 0.089% of the sample. What was sequenced was naive CD4+ T cells from blood. The sample's cell subset or site, from its label and the paper: true naive CD4+ T cells. The receptors come from a man aged 25-45 years with type 1 diabetes.

This clone was detected only a few times. The chain recombines TRBV7-9 with TRBJ2-5; perhaps TRBD1 as D (6 bases). Trimming removed 8 bases from V and 4 bases from J, with 17 bases in between. In germline, CDR1 is SEHNR, CDR2 FQNEAQ (reference sequence). This CDR3 region has 14 residues. The CDR3 DNA follows: TGTGCCAGCCGGCAGGGGTTTTGGGGAGAGACCCAGTACTTC. Translating it yields CASRQGFWGETQYF.

The chain joins TRBV30 to TRBJ2-7; the D gene is possibly TRBD1 (5 bases). Germline lookup yields CDR1 GTSNPN and CDR2 SVGIG (reference sequence). This CDR3 has 12 residues. V lost 4 bases to trimming and J lost 4 bases, with 11 bases between them. The CDR3 nucleotides are TGTGCCTGGACAGGGTCCGGGTACGAGCAGTACTTC. Translated, it gives CAWTGSGYEQYF.

This clone was picked up a small number of times. This CDR3 reads CASSDPRPYEKLFF. CDR3 sequence (DNA): TGTGCCAGCAGTGATCCACGGCCTTATGAAAAACTGTTTTTT. The rearrangement uses TRBV25-1 and TRBJ1-4; D ambiguous. The CDR3 spans 14 residues. Germline values: CDR1 MGHDK, CDR2 SYGVNS. V lost 3 bases and J 6 bases, leaving 11 bases between the germline ends.

The rearrangement joins TRBV15 to TRBJ1-3; possible D gene TRBD1, 6 bases. CDR1 and CDR2 from the germline V gene are LNHNV and YYDKDF (reference sequence). The CDR3 runs to 15 residues. The germline V and J ends were trimmed by 0 bases and 3 bases, with 9 bases remaining between them. CDR3 nucleotide sequence: TGTGCCACCAGCAGAGATCGGGGGCTTGGAAACACCATATATTTT. This codes for CATSRDRGLGNTIYF.

This sequence joins TRBV29-1 and TRBJ2-5; D gene ambiguous. Deletions cut 2 bases from V and 5 bases from J, with 15 bases between. CDR1 and CDR2 from the germline V gene are SQVTM and ANQGSEA. The CDR3 contains 14 residues. CDR3 loop: CSVEIPRIFETQYF. The CDR3 DNA sequence: TGCAGCGTTGAAATTCCCAGGATATTTGAGACCCAGTACTTC.

The chain carries TRBV29-1 and TRBJ2-1, with D possibly TRBD1 on 5 matching bases. V lost 4 bases, J lost 6 bases, and 16 bases lay in between. The CDR3 is made up of 14 amino acids. Germline CDR1 and CDR2: SQVTM and ANQGSEA. The CDR3 coding sequence is TGCAGCGTTGCAGTGGGGCAGGGTGGCAATGAGCAGTTCTTC. This gives the protein CSVAVGQGGNEQFF.

This clone was seen a single time. The chain has TRBV28 and TRBJ2-3, with D possibly matching TRBD2 (5 bases). This CDR3 is built from 12 residues. V lost 7 bases to trimming and J lost 1 base, with 6 bases between them. Per germline, CDR1 MDHEN and CDR2 SYDVKM. The CDR3 spells CASKAGTDTQYF. The CDR3 bases are TGTGCCAGCAAAGCGGGCACAGATACGCAGTATTTT.

V gene TRBV14 combines with J gene TRBJ1-2, with D possibly TRBD1 on 6 matching bases. Germline lookup yields CDR1 SGHDN and CDR2 FVKESK. Trimming left V 0 bases short and J 8 bases short, with 19 bases between. This CDR3 region has 16 residues. CDR3 residues: CASSQDRELGQGGYTF. In DNA, the CDR3 is TGTGCCAGCAGCCAAGATCGTGAACTGGGACAAGGCGGCTACACCTTC. Drawing the rest from reference TRBV14 and TRBJ1-2, the complete variable domain is EAGVTQFPSHSVIEKGQTVTLRCDPISGHDNLYWYRRVMGKEIKFLLHFVKESKQDESGMPNNRFLAERTGGTYSTLKVQPAELEDSGVYFCASSQDRELGQGGYTFGSGTRLTVV.

This clone was seen only a few times. The chain couples TRBV11-2 to TRBJ1-6, with D tentatively TRBD1 (5 bases). Trimming removed 0 bases from V and 11 bases from J, with 11 bases in between. The CDR3 contains 14 residues. Germline V gene lookup returns CDR1 SGHAT and CDR2 FQNNGV. This CDR3 is CASSLEGGRTPLHF. CDR3 in DNA: TGTGCCAGCAGCTTAGAGGGGGGGAGGACACCCCTCCACTTT.

V and J are TRBV4-3 and TRBJ2-5, with no clear D. The CDR3 has 15 residues. V lost 0 bases and J lost 5, with 13 bases in between. CDR1 is LGHNA, CDR2 YSLEER, per germline. In DNA, the CDR3 is TGCGCCAGCAGCCAAGAGGCGGATCCCAGGGAGACCCAGTACTTC. Residues: CASSQEADPRETQYF.

This clone came up once. Mismatch with germline at one junction end may stem from a read error. The chain links TRBV7-9 to TRBJ2-7, with D possibly being TRBD1 (8 bases). The germline CDR1 and CDR2 sequences are SEHNR and FQNEAQ (reference sequence). This CDR3 region has 13 residues. The CDR3 coding sequence is TGTGCCAGCAGCTTAAGTGAGCGGGACAGGCCCTCCTTC. Its protein is CASSLSERDRPSF.

This clone showed up just once. This chain links TRBV6-5 with TRBJ1-3; D gene unclear. Trimming took off 0 bases at V and 2 bases at J, with 8 bases between the two ends. The CDR3 loop spans 15 amino acids. CDR1 is MNHEY and CDR2 is SVGAGI in the germline V gene. CDR3 sequence reads: CASSYSEGTGNTIYF. In nucleotides, the CDR3 is TGTGCCAGCAGTTACTCGGAGGGAACTGGAAACACCATATATTTT.

J is TRBJ2-7 and V is TRBV23-1; 7 nucleotides agree with TRBD1. TRBV23-1 is treated as an ORF (open reading frame) with a function not yet certain. V dropped 3 bases and J dropped 2; count of bases not matched to a gene: 4. The CDR3 spans 14 residues. The CDR3, as DNA: TGCGCCAGCAGTCATAGGGACAGTCCCTACGAGCAGTACTTC. The encoded protein is CASSHRDSPYEQYF.

The chain joins TRBV2 to TRBJ1-3; D perhaps matches TRBD1 (5 bases). This CDR3 comprises 16 residues. With 5 bases removed from V and 0 bases from J, the gap between germline ends came to 14 bases. Per germline, CDR1 SNHLY and CDR2 FYNNEI. This CDR3 is CASSLRQQTSGNTIYF. The CDR3 DNA sequence: TGTGCCAGCAGTCTAAGACAGCAGACCTCTGGAAACACCATATATTTT.

This sequence joins TRBV7-2 and TRBJ1-4; D possibly corresponds to TRBD1 (5 bases). This CDR3 has 15 amino acids. The germline gives CDR1 SGHTA, CDR2 FQGNSA. V was pared by 7 bases and J by 0 bases, with 12 bases between. The CDR3 nucleotides are TGTGCCAGCACCAGGACAAGGGCAACTAATGAAAAACTGTTTTTT. Amino acid sequence: CASTRTRATNEKLFF.